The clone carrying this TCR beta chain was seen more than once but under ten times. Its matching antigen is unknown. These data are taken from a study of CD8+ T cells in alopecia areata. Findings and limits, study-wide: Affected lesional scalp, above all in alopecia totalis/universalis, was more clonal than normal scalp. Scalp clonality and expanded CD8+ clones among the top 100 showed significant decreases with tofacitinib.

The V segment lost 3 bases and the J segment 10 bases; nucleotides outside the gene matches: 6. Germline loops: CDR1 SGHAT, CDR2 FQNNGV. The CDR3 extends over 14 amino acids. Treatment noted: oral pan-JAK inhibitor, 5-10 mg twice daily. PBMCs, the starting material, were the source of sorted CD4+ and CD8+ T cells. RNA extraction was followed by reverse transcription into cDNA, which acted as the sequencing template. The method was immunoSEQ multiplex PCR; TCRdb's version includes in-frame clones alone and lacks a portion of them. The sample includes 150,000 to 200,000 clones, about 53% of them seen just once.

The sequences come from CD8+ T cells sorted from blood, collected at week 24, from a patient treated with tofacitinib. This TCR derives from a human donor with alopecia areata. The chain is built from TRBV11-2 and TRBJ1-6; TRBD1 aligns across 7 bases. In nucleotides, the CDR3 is TGTGCCAGCAGCTTTCGACAGGGTGAATCACCCCTCCACTTT. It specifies CASSFRQGESPLHF.